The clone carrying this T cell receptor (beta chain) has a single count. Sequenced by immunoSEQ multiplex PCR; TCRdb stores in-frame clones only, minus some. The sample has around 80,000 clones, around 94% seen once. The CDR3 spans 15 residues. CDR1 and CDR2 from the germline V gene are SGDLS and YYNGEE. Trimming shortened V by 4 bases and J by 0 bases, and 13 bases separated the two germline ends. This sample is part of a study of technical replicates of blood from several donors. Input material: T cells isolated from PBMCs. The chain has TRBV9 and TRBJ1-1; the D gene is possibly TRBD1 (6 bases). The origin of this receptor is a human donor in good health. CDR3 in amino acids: CASSKGGGMNTEAFF. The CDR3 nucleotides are TGTGCCAGCAGCAAAGGGGGGGGGATGAACACTGAAGCTTTCTTT.